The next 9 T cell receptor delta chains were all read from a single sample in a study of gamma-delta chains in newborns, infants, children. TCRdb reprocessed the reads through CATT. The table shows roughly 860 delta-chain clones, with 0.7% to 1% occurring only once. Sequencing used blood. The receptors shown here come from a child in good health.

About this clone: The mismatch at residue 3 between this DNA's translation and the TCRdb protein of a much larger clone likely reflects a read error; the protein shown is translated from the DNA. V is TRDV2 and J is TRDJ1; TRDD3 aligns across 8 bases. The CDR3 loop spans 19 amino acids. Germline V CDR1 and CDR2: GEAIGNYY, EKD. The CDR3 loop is CARDTLPSRGYRDTDKLIF. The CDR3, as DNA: TGTGCCCGTGACACGCTTCCCAGTAGGGGATACAGGGACACCGATAAACTCATCTTT.

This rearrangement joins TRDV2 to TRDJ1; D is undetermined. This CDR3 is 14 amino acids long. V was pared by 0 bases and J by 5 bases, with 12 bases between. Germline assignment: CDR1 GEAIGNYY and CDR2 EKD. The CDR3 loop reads CACDTLVPGDKLIF. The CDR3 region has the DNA TGTGCCTGTGACACCCTCGTACCAGGGGATAAACTCATCTTT.

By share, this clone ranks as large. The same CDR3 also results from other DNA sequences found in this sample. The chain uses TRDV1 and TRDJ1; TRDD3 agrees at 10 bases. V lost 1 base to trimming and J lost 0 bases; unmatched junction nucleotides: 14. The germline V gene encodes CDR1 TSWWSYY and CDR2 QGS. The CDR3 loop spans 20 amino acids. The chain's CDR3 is CALGERDRGIRFRYTDKLIF. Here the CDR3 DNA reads TGTGCTCTTGGGGAACGGGACAGGGGGATACGCTTTCGGTACACCGATAAACTCATCTTT.

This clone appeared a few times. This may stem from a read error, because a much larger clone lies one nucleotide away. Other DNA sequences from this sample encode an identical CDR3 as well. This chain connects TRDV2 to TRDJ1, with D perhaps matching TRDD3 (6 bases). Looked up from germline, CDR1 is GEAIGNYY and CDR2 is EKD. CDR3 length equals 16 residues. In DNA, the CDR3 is TGTGCTTGTGACACCCTCCTCGGGGGACAGACCGATAAACTCATCTTT. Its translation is CACDTLLGGQTDKLIF.

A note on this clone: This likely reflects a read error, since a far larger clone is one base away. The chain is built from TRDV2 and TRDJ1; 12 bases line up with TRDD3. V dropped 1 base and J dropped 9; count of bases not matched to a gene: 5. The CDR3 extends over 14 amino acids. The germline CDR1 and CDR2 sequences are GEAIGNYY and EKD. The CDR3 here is CACDTVLGDTELIF. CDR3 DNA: TGTGCCTGTGACACGGTACTGGGGGATACCGAACTCATCTTT.

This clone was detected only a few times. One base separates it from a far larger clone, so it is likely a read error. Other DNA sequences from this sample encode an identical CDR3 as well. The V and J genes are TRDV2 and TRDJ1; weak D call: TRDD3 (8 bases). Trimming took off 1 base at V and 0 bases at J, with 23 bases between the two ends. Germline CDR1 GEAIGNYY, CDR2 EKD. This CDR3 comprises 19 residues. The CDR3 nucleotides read TGTGCCTGTGACACGCTTCCTAGTAGGGGATACAGGGACACCGATAAACTCATCTTT. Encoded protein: CACDTLPSRGYRDTDKLIF.

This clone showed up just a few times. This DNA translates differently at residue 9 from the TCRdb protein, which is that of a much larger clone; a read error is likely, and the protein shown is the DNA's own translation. The CDR3 DNA reads as TGCGCTCTTGGGGAACTTGAGGGACGGGGCACCGATAAACTCATCTTT. It specifies CALGELEGRGTDKLIF. The chain couples TRDV1 to TRDJ1; perhaps TRDD3 as D (5 bases). The CDR3 spans 16 residues. Germline V CDR1 and CDR2: TSWWSYY, QGS.

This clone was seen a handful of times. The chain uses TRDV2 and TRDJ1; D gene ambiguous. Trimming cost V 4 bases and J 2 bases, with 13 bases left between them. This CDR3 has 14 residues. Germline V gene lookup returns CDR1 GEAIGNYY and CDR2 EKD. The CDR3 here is CACDSLLLTDKLIF. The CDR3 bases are TGTGCCTGTGATAGCCTTTTATTGACCGATAAACTCATCTTT.

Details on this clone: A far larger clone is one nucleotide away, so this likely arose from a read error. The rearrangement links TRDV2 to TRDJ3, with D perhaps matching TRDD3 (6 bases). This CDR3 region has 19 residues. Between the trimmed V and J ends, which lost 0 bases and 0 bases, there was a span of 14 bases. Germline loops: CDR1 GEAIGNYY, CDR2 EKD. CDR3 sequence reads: CACDTVGDGSSWDTRQMFF. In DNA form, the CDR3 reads TGTGCCTGTGACACCGTCGGGGATGGGAGCTCCTGGGACACCCGACAGATGTTTTTC.